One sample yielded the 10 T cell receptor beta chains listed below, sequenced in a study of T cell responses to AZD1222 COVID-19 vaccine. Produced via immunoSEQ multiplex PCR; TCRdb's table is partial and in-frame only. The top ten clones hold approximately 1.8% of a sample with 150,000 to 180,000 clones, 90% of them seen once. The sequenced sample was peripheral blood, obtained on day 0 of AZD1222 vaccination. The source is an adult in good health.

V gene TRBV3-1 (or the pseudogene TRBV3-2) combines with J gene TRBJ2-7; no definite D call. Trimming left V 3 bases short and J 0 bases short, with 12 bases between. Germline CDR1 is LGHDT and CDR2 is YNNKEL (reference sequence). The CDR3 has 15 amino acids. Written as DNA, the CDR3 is TGTGCCAGCAGCCAGGGGTTTTGGAGCTCCTACGAGCAGTACTTC. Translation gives CASSQGFWSSYEQYF.

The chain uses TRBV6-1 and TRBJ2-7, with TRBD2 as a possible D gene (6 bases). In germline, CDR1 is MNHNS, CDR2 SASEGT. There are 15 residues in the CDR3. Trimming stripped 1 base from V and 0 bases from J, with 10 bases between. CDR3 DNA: TGTGCCAGCAGTGAAGGTCTAGCGAGCTCCTACGAGCAGTACTTC. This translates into CASSEGLASSYEQYF.

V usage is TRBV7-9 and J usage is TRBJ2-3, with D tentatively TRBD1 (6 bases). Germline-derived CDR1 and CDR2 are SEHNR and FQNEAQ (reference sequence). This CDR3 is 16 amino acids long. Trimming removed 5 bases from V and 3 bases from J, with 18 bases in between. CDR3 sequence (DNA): TGTGCCAGCAGCCAGATGACAGCCCAGGGGACAGATACGCAGTATTTT. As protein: CASSQMTAQGTDTQYF.

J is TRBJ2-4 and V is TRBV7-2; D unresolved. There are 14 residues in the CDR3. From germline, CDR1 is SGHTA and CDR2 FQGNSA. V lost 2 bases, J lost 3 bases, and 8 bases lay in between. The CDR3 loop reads CASSLSGSKNIQYF. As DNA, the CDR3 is TGTGCCAGCAGCTTAAGTGGCAGCAAAAACATTCAGTACTTC.

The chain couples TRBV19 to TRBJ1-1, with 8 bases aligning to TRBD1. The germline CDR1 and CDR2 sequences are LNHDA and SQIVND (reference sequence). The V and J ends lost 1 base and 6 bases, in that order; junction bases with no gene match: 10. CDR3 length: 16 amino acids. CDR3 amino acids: CASSIGTGRRYAEAFF. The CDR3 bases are TGTGCCAGTAGTATAGGGACAGGGCGACGGTATGCTGAAGCTTTCTTT. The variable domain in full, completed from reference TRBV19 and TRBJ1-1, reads DGGITQSPKYLFRKEGQNVTLSCEQNLNHDAMYWYRQDPGQGLRLIYYSQIVNDFQKGDIAEGYSVSREKKESFPLTVTSAQKNPTAFYLCASSIGTGRRYAEAFFGQGTRLTVV.

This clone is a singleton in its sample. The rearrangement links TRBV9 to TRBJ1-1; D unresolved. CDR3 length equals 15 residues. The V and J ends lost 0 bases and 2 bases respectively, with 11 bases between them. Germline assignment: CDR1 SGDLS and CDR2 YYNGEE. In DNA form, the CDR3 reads TGTGCCAGCAGCGTAGATGTTGGACTTAACACTGAAGCTTTCTTT. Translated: CASSVDVGLNTEAFF. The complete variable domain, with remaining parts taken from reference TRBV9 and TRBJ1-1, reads DSGVTQTPKHLITATGQRVTLRCSPRSGDLSVYWYQQSLDQGLQFLIQYYNGEERAKGNILERFSAQQFPDLHSELNLSSLELGDSALYFCASSVDVGLNTEAFFGQGTRLTVV.

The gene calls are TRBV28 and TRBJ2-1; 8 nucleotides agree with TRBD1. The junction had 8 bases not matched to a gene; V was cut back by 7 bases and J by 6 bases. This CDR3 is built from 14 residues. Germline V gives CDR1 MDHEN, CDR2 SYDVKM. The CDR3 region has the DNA TGTGCCAGCAACAGAGGCGGGACAGGCAATGAGCAGTTCTTC. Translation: CASNRGGTGNEQFF.

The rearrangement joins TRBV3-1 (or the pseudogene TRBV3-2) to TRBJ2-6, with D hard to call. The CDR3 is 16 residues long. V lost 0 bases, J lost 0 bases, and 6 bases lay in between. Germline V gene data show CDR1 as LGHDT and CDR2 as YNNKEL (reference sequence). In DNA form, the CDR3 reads TGTGCCAGCAGCCAAGAGGGAAGCTCTGGGGCCAACGTCCTGACTTTC. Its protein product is CASSQEGSSGANVLTF.

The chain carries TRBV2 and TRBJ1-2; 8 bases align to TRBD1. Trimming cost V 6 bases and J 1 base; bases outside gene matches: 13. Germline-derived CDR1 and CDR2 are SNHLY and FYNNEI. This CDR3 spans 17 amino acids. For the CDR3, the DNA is TGTGCCAGCAGGGGCATTAGGACAGGGAGGGGTAACTATGGCTACACCTTC. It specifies CASRGIRTGRGNYGYTF. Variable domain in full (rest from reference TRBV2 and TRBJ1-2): EPEVTQTPSHQVTQMGQEVILRCVPISNHLYFYWYRQILGQKVEFLVSFYNNEISEKSEIFDDQFSVERPDGSNFTLKIRSTKLEDSAMYFCASRGIRTGRGNYGYTFGSGTRLTVV.

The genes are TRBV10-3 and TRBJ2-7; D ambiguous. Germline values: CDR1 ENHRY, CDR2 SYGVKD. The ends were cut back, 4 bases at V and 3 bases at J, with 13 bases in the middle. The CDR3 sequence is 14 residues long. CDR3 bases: TGTGCCATCAGTGCAGACGGAAGGAACTACGAGCAGTACTTC. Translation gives CAISADGRNYEQYF.